This T cell receptor (beta chain) is from a study of control samples from healthy donors and cancer patients (dated by TCRdb to about 2020). Library method: the immunoSEQ multiplex PCR assay. Entries here come from immuneACCESS through TCRdb and include only in-frame sequences with V and J called. Some clones fail to appear in such tables; in the studies checked, an unresolved V gene covers under half of the shortfall, and the cause of the remainder is unknown. The sample table lists 120,000 or so clones, roughly 87% of them with a count of one. The top ten clonotypes cover around 8.7% of the sample. About this clone: The specificity of this receptor is unknown. It has no much larger one-base neighbor in the sample; base qualities were not kept.

Its CDR3 holds 14 amino acids, cysteine through phenylalanine. Only the CDR3 DNA is retained, 42 bases long and in frame from the first base. Trimming accounts for 5 bases at V and 2 bases at J, while the number of junction bases matched to no gene is 1. The germline V gene encodes CDR1 KGHDR and CDR2 SFDVKD. The receptor comes from a man aged 35-49 years in good health. Specimen: blood. The rearrangement combines TRBV24-1 with TRBJ2-3; TRBD1 agrees with 9 junctional bases. The CDR3 protein is CATSGTGATDTQYF. The DNA sequence follows: TGTGCCACCAGTGGGACAGGGGCCACAGATACGCAGTATTTT.